This passage covers 30 T cell receptor beta chains from one sample sequenced in a study of cytomegalovirus exposure and HLA in healthy donors. It was with 60 Vbeta and 13 Jbeta primers that the PCR ran. The repertoire was sequenced with immunoSEQ multiplex PCR; TCRdb's copy has only in-frame clones and lacks some. The profile shows about 98,000 clones, approximately 70% of them singletons. Sequencing was performed on PBMCs. Every receptor here comes from a man aged 50 to 60 in good health and CMV-seronegative.

This clone was counted only a few times. V and J are TRBV7-6 and TRBJ1-4; a weak D match, TRBD1 (5 bases). CDR3 length: 14 residues. Trimming removed 1 base from V and 7 bases from J, with 10 bases in between. The germline CDR1 and CDR2 sequences are SGHVS and FNYEAQ. In DNA form, the CDR3 reads TGTGCCAGCAGCTTAGAAGGGGCAGGTGAAAAACTGTTTTTT. It translates to CASSLEGAGEKLFF. The entire variable domain, with the rest obtained from reference TRBV7-6 and TRBJ1-4, is as follows: GAGVSQSPRYKVTKRGQDVALRCDPISGHVSLYWYRQALGQGPEFLTYFNYEAQQDKSGLPNDRFSAERPEGSISTLTIQRTEQRDSAMYRCASSLEGAGEKLFFGSGTQLSVL.

The gene calls are TRBV2 and TRBJ2-7; TRBD2 aligns across 8 bases. CDR3 length: 13 residues. The trim removed 5 bases at V and 4 bases at J, leaving 4 bases unmatched. Germline V gene lookup returns CDR1 SNHLY and CDR2 FYNNEI. CDR3 sequence: CASSRGGGYEQYF. Written as DNA, the CDR3 is TGTGCCAGCAGTCGGGGGGGCGGTTACGAGCAGTACTTC.

The chain combines TRBV14 with TRBJ2-1; D is uncertain. V was shortened by 4 bases and J by 3 bases, with 7 bases between the two germline ends. The V gene's germline CDR1 is SGHDN and CDR2 FVKESK. The CDR3 sequence is 13 residues long. The CDR3 region has the DNA TGTGCCAGCAGCCTCTTCTTCTACAATGAGCAGTTCTTC. It specifies CASSLFFYNEQFF.

The gene calls are TRBV7-2 and TRBJ2-7, with 7 bases aligning to TRBD1. The junction had 10 bases not matched to a gene; V was cut back by 5 bases and J by 0 bases. The CDR3 contains 16 residues. Germline V gene data show CDR1 as SGHTA and CDR2 as FQGNSA. CDR3 sequence reads: CASSLSPGQNSYEQYF. CDR3 coding DNA: TGTGCCAGCAGCCTATCTCCGGGACAGAACTCCTACGAGCAGTACTTC.

The V call is TRBV27, the J call TRBJ2-2; the match to TRBD2 covers 8 bases. V lost 3 bases to trimming and J lost 1 base; unmatched junction nucleotides: 4. Germline-derived CDR1 and CDR2 are MNHEY and SMNVEV (reference sequence). CDR3 length: 16 amino acids. The CDR3 is CASSFRGGRNTGELFF. Written as DNA, the CDR3 is TGTGCCAGCAGTTTTCGCGGGGGGCGGAACACCGGGGAGCTGTTTTTT.

The chain is built from TRBV6-5 and TRBJ1-5; D remains ambiguous. This CDR3 is 14 amino acids long. Looked up from germline, CDR1 is MNHEY and CDR2 is SVGAGI. Trimming removed 6 bases from V and 7 bases from J, with 16 bases in between. The CDR3 DNA reads as TGTGCCAGCAGGGTTGCCCTGGGAGGGCAGCCCCAGCATTTT. It translates to CASRVALGGQPQHF.

The V gene is TRBV11-3, the J gene TRBJ2-2; possibly TRBD2 for D (6 bases). This CDR3 region has 14 residues. Trimming cost V 3 bases and J 4 bases, with 9 bases left between them. Per germline, CDR1 SGHNT and CDR2 YENEEA. CDR3 loop: CASSFDSGTGELFF. DNA of the CDR3: TGTGCCAGCAGCTTTGATAGCGGCACCGGGGAGCTGTTTTTT.

The chain joins TRBV30 to TRBJ1-4, with 7 bases matching TRBD1. Trimming at V came to 2 bases and at J to 7 bases, leaving 7 bases not matched to a gene. This CDR3 contains 14 residues. The germline V gene has CDR1 GTSNPN and CDR2 SVGIG (reference sequence). CDR3 protein: CAWSPGGSGEKLFF. As DNA, the CDR3 is TGTGCCTGGAGTCCAGGGGGATCGGGTGAAAAACTGTTTTTT.

The chain recombines TRBV28 with TRBJ2-7; 9 positions agree with TRBD2. The CDR3 length is 16 residues. V gave up 5 bases and J gave up 0 bases; unmatched junction bases: 8. CDR1 is MDHEN and CDR2 is SYDVKM in the germline V gene. CDR3 in DNA: TGTGCCAGCAGTCCCCGACTAGCGGAGAACTCCTACGAGCAGTACTTC. Amino acids: CASSPRLAENSYEQYF.

The J gene is TRBJ2-6, the V gene TRBV5-1; TRBD1 might be the D (6 bases). CDR1 is SGHRS and CDR2 is YFSETQ in the germline V gene. The germline V and J ends were trimmed by 5 bases and 2 bases, with 8 bases remaining between them. This CDR3 is built from 14 residues. CDR3 sequence reads: CASSEGAGANVLTF. The CDR3 DNA sequence: TGCGCCAGCAGTGAGGGGGCTGGGGCCAACGTCCTGACTTTC. Combining the CDR3 with reference TRBV5-1 and TRBJ2-6 gives the whole variable domain KAGVTQTPRYLIKTRGQQVTLSCSPISGHRSVSWYQQTPGQGLQFLFEYFSETQRNKGNFPGRFSGRQFSNSRSEMNVSTLELGDSALYLCASSEGAGANVLTFGAGSRLTVL.

The chain carries TRBV11-2 and TRBJ1-5; D is uncertain. The CDR3 consists of 13 residues. The ends were cut back, 1 base at V and 6 bases at J, with 7 bases in the middle. In germline, CDR1 is SGHAT, CDR2 FQNNGV. This CDR3 is CASSLGAPQPQHF. The CDR3 DNA is TGTGCCAGCAGCTTAGGGGCCCCTCAGCCCCAGCATTTT.

For this clone: An end of the junction does not agree with germline; a read error may underlie this. V usage is TRBV7-9 and J usage is TRBJ2-4; tentatively, D is TRBD1 (6 bases). Germline V gene data show CDR1 as SEHNR and CDR2 as FQNEAQ (reference sequence). This CDR3 comprises 12 residues. The CDR3 loop is CSSSLKDSISYF. CDR3 sequence (DNA): TGTTCCAGCAGCTTAAAGGACAGCATCTCGTACTTC.

V and J are TRBV19 and TRBJ2-7; the D gene is possibly TRBD1 (6 bases). This CDR3 spans 14 amino acids. Per germline, CDR1 LNHDA and CDR2 SQIVND (reference sequence). Trimming took 5 bases from V and 3 from J, leaving 14 bases between them. The CDR3 protein is CASSATGIVYEQYF. The CDR3 coding sequence is TGTGCCAGTAGTGCAACAGGGATCGTCTACGAGCAGTACTTC.

V gene TRBV27 combines with J gene TRBJ2-3, with 7 bases lining up with TRBD2. CDR1 and CDR2 from the germline V gene are MNHEY and SMNVEV (reference sequence). The CDR3 runs 14 residues. V was clipped by 6 bases and J by 3 bases; unmatched bases: 6. CDR3 DNA sequence: TGTGCCAGCAGCCCGGGGCGGGGGACAGATACGCAGTATTTT. It yields the protein CASSPGRGTDTQYF.

The genes are TRBV13 and TRBJ2-7; 7 bases agree with TRBD1. This CDR3 comprises 14 residues. Germline V gene lookup returns CDR1 PRHDT and CDR2 FYEKMQ (reference sequence). V lost 5 bases and J lost 0; bases outside the gene matches: 4. Written as DNA, the CDR3 is TGTGCCAGCAGCGCAGGGGGTAGCTCCTACGAGCAGTACTTC. Amino acids: CASSAGGSSYEQYF.

The chain uses TRBV7-2 and TRBJ2-7; tentatively, D is TRBD1 (7 bases). Looked up from germline, CDR1 is SGHTA and CDR2 is FQGNSA. Trimming took off 0 bases at V and 4 bases at J, with 16 bases between the two ends. This CDR3 region has 16 residues. The CDR3 DNA is TGTGCCAGCAGCTTAGCGCTGGCAGGGGGGTATTACGAGCAGTACTTC. Protein product: CASSLALAGGYYEQYF.

This clone was observed a single time. The chain couples TRBV7-8 to TRBJ1-5, with TRBD1 matching over 7 bases. V lost 5 bases, J lost 3 bases, and 7 bases stayed unmatched. The germline V gene has CDR1 SGHVS and CDR2 FQNEAQ. There are 15 residues in the CDR3. The CDR3 DNA sequence: TGTGCCAGCAGCGGACTACAGGGGTTCAATCAGCCCCAGCATTTT. Its protein product is CASSGLQGFNQPQHF. Full variable domain (rest looked up from reference TRBV7-8 and TRBJ1-5): GAGVSQSPRYKVAKRGQDVALRCDPISGHVSLFWYQQALGQGPEFLTYFQNEAQLDKSGLPSDRFFAERPEGSVSTLKIQRTQQEDSAVYLCASSGLQGFNQPQHFGDGTRLSIL.

The chain links TRBV7-2 to TRBJ2-3, with D perhaps matching TRBD1 (5 bases). The ends were cut back, 2 bases at V and 5 bases at J, with 11 bases in the middle. Germline lookup yields CDR1 SGHTA and CDR2 FQGNSA. The CDR3 contains 14 residues. Here the CDR3 DNA reads TGTGCCAGCAGCTTAAAAGGGGCGCGAGATACGCAGTATTTT. This codes for CASSLKGARDTQYF.

This clone showed up just a few times. The chain is built from TRBV5-1 and TRBJ2-5, with D maybe TRBD2 (5 bases). The V end was cut by 1 base, the J end by 5 bases, with 12 bases between. The CDR3 length is 14 residues. Germline CDR1 SGHRS, CDR2 YFSETQ. CDR3 residues: CASSLFTSGETQYF. The CDR3 DNA is TGCGCCAGCAGCTTGTTCACTTCGGGGGAGACCCAGTACTTC.

The chain joins TRBV5-6 to TRBJ1-2, with TRBD1 matching 9 bases. The CDR3 is 17 amino acids. Germline V lookup: CDR1 SGHDT, CDR2 YYEEEE. V lost 0 bases, J lost 7 bases, and 13 bases stayed unmatched. CDR3 DNA sequence: TGTGCCAGCAGCTTGGAGGGGTGGGACAGGGTGGAAAGTGGCTACACCTTC. Translated: CASSLEGWDRVESGYTF. The whole variable domain, filled in from reference TRBV5-6 and TRBJ1-2, reads DAGVTQSPTHLIKTRGQQVTLRCSPKSGHDTVSWYQQALGQGPQFIFQYYEEEERQRGNFPDRFSGHQFPNYSSELNVNALLLGDSALYLCASSLEGWDRVESGYTFGSGTRLTVV.

The chain has TRBV13 and TRBJ2-7; perhaps TRBD1 as D (6 bases). Trimming shortened V by 5 bases and J by 3 bases, and 17 bases separated the two germline ends. This CDR3 has 15 amino acids. The germline V gene has CDR1 PRHDT and CDR2 FYEKMQ (reference sequence). The CDR3 bases are TGTGCCAGCAGCCCATCCAGGGGTCGCAACTACGAGCAGTACTTC. Encoded protein: CASSPSRGRNYEQYF.

The chain carries TRBV5-1 and TRBJ2-5; 10 nucleotides line up with TRBD1. The CDR3 totals 14 residues. Germline CDR1 is SGHRS and CDR2 is YFSETQ. The J segment lost 5 bases and the V segment lost 3 bases, leaving 4 bases of the junction unmatched. The CDR3 protein is CASSWTGGFETQYF. The CDR3, as DNA: TGCGCCAGCAGCTGGACAGGGGGGTTCGAGACCCAGTACTTC.

The genes are TRBV6-5 and TRBJ2-7; 8 nucleotides agree with TRBD1. The germline gives CDR1 MNHEY, CDR2 SVGAGI. The CDR3 extends over 15 amino acids. The V segment lost 6 bases and the J segment 0 bases; nucleotides outside the gene matches: 7. The CDR3 loop is CASRASRGPSYEQYF. The CDR3 bases are TGTGCCAGCAGGGCCAGCAGGGGGCCCTCCTACGAGCAGTACTTC.

This clone was found a few times. The chain recombines TRBV19 with TRBJ2-1; TRBD2 matches at 11 bases. The CDR3 is made up of 15 amino acids. V was clipped by 4 bases and J by 8 bases; unmatched bases: 7. Germline lookup yields CDR1 LNHDA and CDR2 SQIVND (reference sequence). The CDR3 region is CASSKRLAGIDEQFF. The DNA of the CDR3 is TGTGCCAGTAGTAAAAGACTAGCGGGAATCGATGAGCAGTTCTTC.

This chain joins TRBV18 and TRBJ1-1; TRBD1 matches at 8 bases. In germline, CDR1 is KGHSH, CDR2 LQKENI. V dropped 1 base and J dropped 3; count of bases not matched to a gene: 19. The CDR3 consists of 20 residues. CDR3 sequence reads: CASSPLVSSGGNSGYTEAFF. For the CDR3, the DNA is TGTGCCAGCTCACCACTGGTTTCCTCAGGGGGCAATAGTGGTTACACTGAAGCTTTCTTT.

The rearrangement links TRBV7-2 to TRBJ1-5, with 11 positions matching TRBD1. V gave up 4 bases and J gave up 0 bases; unmatched junction bases: 8. Germline V gene data show CDR1 as SGHTA and CDR2 as FQGNSA. CDR3 length: 18 amino acids. CDR3 nucleotides: TGTGCCAGCAGCTCCTGGACAGGGGGCCGTGATAGCAATCAGCCCCAGCATTTT. Amino acids: CASSSWTGGRDSNQPQHF.

The V and J genes are TRBV19 and TRBJ1-2; possibly TRBD1 for D (5 bases). The CDR3 runs to 14 residues. CDR1 and CDR2 from the germline V gene are LNHDA and SQIVND (reference sequence). Trimming removed 5 bases from V and 4 bases from J, with 14 bases in between. In DNA form, the CDR3 reads TGTGCCAGTAGTCCCGACAGTGACGGCTATGGCTACACCTTC. It specifies CASSPDSDGYGYTF.

The gene calls are TRBV28 and TRBJ2-1; 9 nucleotides line up with TRBD1. The CDR3 extends over 15 amino acids. Unmatched junction bases numbered 3, after V lost 3 bases and J lost 3 bases. Germline CDR1 MDHEN, CDR2 SYDVKM. CDR3 sequence reads: CASSFGQGYYNEQFF. Written as DNA, the CDR3 is TGTGCCAGCAGTTTTGGACAGGGGTACTACAATGAGCAGTTCTTC.

The chain combines TRBV5-6 with TRBJ2-7, with 7 bases that match TRBD1. Germline CDR1 is SGHDT and CDR2 is YYEEEE. This CDR3 region has 15 residues. The V and J ends lost 4 bases and 5 bases, in that order; junction bases with no gene match: 12. The CDR3 DNA sequence: TGTGCCAGCAGCCTTCAGGGGGTAAGGTTCGACGAGCAGTACTTC. Its translation: CASSLQGVRFDEQYF.

This rearrangement joins TRBV12-5 to TRBJ2-2, with D perhaps matching TRBD1 (5 bases). This CDR3 is built from 15 residues. V lost 0 bases and J lost 7, with 12 bases in between. The germline V gene encodes CDR1 LGHNT and CDR2 FRNRAP. CDR3 in DNA: TGTGCTAGTGGTTTGGTAGGAGAAGGGGTCGGGGAGCTGTTTTTT. Encoded protein: CASGLVGEGVGELFF.